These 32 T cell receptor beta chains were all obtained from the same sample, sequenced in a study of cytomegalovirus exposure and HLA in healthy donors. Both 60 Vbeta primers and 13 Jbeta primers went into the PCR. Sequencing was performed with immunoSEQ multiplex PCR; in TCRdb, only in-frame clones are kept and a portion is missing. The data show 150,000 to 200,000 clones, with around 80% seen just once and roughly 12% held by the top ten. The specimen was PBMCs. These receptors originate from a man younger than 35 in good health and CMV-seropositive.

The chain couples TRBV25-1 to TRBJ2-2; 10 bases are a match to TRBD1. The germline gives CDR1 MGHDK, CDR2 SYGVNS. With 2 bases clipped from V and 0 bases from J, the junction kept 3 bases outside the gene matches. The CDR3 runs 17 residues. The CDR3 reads CASSELGQGTNTGELFF. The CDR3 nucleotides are TGTGCCAGCAGTGAACTGGGACAGGGGACGAACACCGGGGAGCTGTTTTTT.

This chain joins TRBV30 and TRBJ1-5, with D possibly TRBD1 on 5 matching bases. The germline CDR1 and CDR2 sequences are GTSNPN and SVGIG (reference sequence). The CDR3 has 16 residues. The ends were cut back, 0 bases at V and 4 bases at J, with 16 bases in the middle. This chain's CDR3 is CAWSVWGGLRNQPQHF. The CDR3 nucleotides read TGTGCCTGGAGTGTATGGGGCGGCCTTCGGAATCAGCCCCAGCATTTT. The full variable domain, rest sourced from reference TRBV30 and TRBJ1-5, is SQTIHQWPATLVQPVGSPLSLECTVEGTSNPNLYWYRQAAGRGLQLLFYSVGIGQISSEVPQNLSASRPQDRQFILSSKKLLLSDSGFYLCAWSVWGGLRNQPQHFGDGTRLSIL.

The CDR3: CASSLRVRVDEQFF. The CDR3 coding sequence is TGTGCCAGCAGCTTAAGGGTCAGGGTAGATGAGCAGTTCTTC. The chain combines TRBV13 with TRBJ2-1, with TRBD1 as a possible D gene (5 bases). Per germline, CDR1 PRHDT and CDR2 FYEKMQ (reference sequence). V lost 2 bases and J 8 bases, leaving 13 bases between the germline ends. The CDR3 extends over 14 amino acids.

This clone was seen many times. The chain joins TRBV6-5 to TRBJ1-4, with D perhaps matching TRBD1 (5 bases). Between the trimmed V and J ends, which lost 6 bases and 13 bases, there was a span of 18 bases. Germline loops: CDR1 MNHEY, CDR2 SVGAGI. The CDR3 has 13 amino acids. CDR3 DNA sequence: TGTGCCAGCAGGAAGGACGGTAGGGGAGGACTGTTTTTT. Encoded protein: CASRKDGRGGLFF.

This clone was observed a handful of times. CDR3 region: CASSFARGLGNEQFF. The CDR3 DNA follows: TGTGCCAGCAGCTTCGCCAGGGGGCTGGGGAATGAGCAGTTCTTC. The rearrangement links TRBV7-2 to TRBJ2-1; 8 positions agree with TRBD1. The germline CDR1 and CDR2 sequences are SGHTA and FQGNSA. V lost 3 bases to trimming and J lost 7 bases; unmatched junction nucleotides: 8. CDR3 length equals 15 residues.

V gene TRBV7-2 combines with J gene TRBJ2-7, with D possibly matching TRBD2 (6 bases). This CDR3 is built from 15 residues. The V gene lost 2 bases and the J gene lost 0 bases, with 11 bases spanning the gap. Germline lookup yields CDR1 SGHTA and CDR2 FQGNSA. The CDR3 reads CASSLPGLASYEQYF. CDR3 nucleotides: TGTGCCAGCAGCTTACCGGGACTTGCCTCCTACGAGCAGTACTTC.

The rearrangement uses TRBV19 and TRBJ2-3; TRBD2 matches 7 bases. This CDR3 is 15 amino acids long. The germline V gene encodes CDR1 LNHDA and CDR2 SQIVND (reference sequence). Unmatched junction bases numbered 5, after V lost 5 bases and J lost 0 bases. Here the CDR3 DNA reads TGTGCCAGTAGTCAAAGCGGGGCTAGCACAGATACGCAGTATTTT. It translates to CASSQSGASTDTQYF.

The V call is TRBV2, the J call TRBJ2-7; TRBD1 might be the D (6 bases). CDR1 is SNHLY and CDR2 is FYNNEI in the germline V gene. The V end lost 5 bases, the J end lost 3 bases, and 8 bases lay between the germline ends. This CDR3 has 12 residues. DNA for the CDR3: TGTGCCAGCAGTACACAGGGCTACGAGCAGTACTTC. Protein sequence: CASSTQGYEQYF.

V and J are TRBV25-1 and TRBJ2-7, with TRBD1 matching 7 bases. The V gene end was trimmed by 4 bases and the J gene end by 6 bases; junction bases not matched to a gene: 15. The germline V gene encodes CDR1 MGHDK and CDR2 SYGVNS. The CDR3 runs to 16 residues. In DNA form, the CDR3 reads TGTGCCAGCAGTGCACGTGCCCGACAGGGCTCGAGCGAGCAGTACTTC. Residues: CASSARARQGSSEQYF.

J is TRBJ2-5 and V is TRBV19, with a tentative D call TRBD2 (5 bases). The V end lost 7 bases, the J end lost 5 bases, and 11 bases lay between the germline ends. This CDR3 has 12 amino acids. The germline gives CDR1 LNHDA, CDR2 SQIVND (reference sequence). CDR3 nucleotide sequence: TGTGCCAGTACCGGGAATCATGAGACCCAGTACTTC. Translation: CASTGNHETQYF.

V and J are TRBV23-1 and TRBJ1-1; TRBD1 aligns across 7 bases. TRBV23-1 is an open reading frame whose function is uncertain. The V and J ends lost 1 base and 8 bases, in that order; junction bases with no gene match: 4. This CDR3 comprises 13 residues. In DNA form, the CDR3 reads TGCGCCAGCAGTCAATGGGACAGCAGAGAAGCTTTCTTT. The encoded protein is CASSQWDSREAFF.

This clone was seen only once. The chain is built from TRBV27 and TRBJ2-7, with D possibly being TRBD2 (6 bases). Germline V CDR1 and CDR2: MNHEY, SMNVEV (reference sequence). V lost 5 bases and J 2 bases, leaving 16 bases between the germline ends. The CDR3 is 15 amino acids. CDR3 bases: TGTGCCAGCAGTCGGGGACTTCTGGGGGCCTACGAGCAGTACTTC. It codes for CASSRGLLGAYEQYF.

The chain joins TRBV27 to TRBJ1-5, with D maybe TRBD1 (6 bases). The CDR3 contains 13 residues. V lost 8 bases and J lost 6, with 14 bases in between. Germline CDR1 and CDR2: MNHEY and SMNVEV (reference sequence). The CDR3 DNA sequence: TGTGCCAGCTCGGACAGTATCATTCAGCCCCAGCATTTT. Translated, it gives CASSDSIIQPQHF.

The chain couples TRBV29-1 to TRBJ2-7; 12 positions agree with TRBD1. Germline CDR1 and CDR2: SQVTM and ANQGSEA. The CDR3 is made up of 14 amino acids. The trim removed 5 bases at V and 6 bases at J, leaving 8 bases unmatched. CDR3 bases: TGCAGCGTTAGGGACAGGGGGCGCCTTGTCGAGCAGTACTTC. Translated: CSVRDRGRLVEQYF.

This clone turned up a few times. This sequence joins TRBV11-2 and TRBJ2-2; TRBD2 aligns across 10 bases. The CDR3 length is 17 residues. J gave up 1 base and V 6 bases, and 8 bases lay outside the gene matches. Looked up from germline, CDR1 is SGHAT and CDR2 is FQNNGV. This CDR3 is CASSGLAGVRNTGELFF. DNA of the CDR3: TGTGCCAGCAGTGGCCTAGCGGGAGTCCGGAACACCGGGGAGCTGTTTTTT.

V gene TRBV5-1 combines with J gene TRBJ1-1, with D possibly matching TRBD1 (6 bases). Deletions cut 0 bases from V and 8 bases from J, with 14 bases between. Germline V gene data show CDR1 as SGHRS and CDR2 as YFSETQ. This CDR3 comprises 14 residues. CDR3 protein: CASSLAEEQGEAFF. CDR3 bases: TGCGCCAGCAGCTTGGCCGAGGAACAGGGCGAAGCTTTCTTT.

CDR3 region: CASSFAADTQYF. CDR3 sequence (DNA): TGTGCCAGCAGCTTTGCAGCAGATACGCAGTATTTT. V and J are TRBV7-9 and TRBJ2-3; no clear D. There are 12 residues in the CDR3. CDR1 is SEHNR, CDR2 FQNEAQ, per germline (reference sequence). Trimming took off 3 bases at V and 4 bases at J, with 5 bases between the two ends.

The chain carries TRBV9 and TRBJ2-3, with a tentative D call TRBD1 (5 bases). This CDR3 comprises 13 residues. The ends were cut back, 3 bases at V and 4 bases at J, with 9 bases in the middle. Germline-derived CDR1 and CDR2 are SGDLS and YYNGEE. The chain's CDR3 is CASSDEGADTQYF. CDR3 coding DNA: TGTGCCAGCAGCGATGAAGGGGCAGATACGCAGTATTTT.

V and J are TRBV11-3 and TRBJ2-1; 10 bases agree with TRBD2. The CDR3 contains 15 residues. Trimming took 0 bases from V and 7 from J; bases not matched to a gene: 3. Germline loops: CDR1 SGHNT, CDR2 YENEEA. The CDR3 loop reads CASSLELAGVNEQFF. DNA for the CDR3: TGTGCCAGCAGCTTAGAGCTAGCGGGAGTGAATGAGCAGTTCTTC.

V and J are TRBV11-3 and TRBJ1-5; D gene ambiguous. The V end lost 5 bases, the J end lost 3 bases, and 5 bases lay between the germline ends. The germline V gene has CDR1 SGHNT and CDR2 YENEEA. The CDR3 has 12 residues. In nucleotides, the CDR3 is TGTGCCAGCAGCGTACACAATCAGCCCCAGCATTTT. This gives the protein CASSVHNQPQHF.

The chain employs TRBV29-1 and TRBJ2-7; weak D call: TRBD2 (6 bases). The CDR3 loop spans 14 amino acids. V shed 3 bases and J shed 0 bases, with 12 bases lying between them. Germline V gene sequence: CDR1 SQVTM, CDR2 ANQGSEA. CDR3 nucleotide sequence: TGCAGCGTTGAGTCGGGAGAGGGCTCCTACGAGCAGTACTTC. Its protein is CSVESGEGSYEQYF.

The CDR3, as DNA: TGTGCCAGCAGTCGGGACGGAGGGGAGACCCAGTACTTC. This sequence encodes CASSRDGGETQYF. V is TRBV27 and J is TRBJ2-5; D possibly corresponds to TRBD2 (6 bases). CDR1 is MNHEY and CDR2 is SMNVEV in the germline V gene (reference sequence). V lost 5 bases and J lost 5, with 12 bases in between. The length of the CDR3 is 13 residues.

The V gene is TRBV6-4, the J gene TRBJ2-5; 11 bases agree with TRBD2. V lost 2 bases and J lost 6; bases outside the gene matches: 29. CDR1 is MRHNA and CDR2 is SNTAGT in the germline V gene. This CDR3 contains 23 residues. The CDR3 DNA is TGTGCCAGCAGTGACCCGAGGGACTGTTTGAGTCCCGAGGGACTAGCGGTAGGAAAGACCCAGTACTTC. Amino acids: CASSDPRDCLSPEGLAVGKTQYF.

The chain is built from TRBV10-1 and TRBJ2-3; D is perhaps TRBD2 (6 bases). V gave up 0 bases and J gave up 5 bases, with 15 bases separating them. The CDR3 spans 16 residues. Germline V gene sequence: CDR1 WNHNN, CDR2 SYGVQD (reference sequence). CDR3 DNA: TGCGCCAGCAGTGAGTCGGGTAGCGGAGCGAAAGATACGCAGTATTTT. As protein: CASSESGSGAKDTQYF.

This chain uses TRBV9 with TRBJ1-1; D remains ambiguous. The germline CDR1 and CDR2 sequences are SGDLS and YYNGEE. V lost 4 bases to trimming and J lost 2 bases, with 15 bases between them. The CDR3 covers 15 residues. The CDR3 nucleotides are TGTGCCAGCAGCCCCGGTGGAGGGATTAACACTGAAGCTTTCTTT. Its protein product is CASSPGGGINTEAFF.

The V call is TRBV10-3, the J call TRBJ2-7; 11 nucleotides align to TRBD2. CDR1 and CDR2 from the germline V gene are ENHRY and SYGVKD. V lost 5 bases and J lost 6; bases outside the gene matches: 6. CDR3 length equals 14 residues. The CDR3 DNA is TGTGCCATCAGTACTAGCGGGAGATATCGCGAGCAGTACTTC. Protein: CAISTSGRYREQYF.

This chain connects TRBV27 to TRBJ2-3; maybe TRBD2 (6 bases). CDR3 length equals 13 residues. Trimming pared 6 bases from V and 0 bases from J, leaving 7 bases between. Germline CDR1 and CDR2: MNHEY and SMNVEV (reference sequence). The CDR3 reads CASREGSTDTQYF. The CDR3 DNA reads TGTGCCAGCAGGGAGGGGAGCACAGATACGCAGTATTTT.

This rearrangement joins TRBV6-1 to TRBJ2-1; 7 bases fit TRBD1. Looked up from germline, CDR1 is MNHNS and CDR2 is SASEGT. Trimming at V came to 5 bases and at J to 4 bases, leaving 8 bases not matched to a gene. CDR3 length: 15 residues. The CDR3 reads CASSMQPGGYNEQFF. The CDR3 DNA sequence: TGTGCCAGCAGTATGCAGCCAGGGGGTTACAATGAGCAGTTCTTC.

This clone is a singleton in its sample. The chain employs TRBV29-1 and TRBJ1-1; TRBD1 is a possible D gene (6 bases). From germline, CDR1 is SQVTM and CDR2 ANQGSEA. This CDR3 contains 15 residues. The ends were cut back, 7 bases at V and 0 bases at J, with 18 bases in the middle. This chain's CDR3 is CSAPGHLLLNTEAFF. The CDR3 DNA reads TGCAGCGCACCGGGACACCTTCTCCTGAACACTGAAGCTTTCTTT.

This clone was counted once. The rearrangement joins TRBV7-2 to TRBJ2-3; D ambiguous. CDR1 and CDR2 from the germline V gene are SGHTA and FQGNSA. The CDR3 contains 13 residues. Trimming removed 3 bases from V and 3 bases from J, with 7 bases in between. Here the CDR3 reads CASSFWRTDTQYF. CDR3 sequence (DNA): TGTGCCAGCAGCTTTTGGCGGACAGATACGCAGTATTTT.

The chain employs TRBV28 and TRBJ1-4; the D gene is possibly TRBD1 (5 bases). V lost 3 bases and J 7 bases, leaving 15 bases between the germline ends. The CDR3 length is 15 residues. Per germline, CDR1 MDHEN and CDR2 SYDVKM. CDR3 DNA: TGTGCCAGCAGTTTGGTGTCTGTGGGGCCTGAAAAACTGTTTTTT. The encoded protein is CASSLVSVGPEKLFF.

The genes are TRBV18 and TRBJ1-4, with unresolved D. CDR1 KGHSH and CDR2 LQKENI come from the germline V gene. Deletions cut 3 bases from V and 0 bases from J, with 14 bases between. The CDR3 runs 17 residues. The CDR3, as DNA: TGTGCCAGCTCACCTCAAACTGCTGGTACAACTAATGAAAAACTGTTTTTT. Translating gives CASSPQTAGTTNEKLFF.